The 9 T cell receptor beta chains below were found in one sample sequenced in a study of molecular identifiers for immune sequencing clone quantification. MiXCR, run by TCRdb on the PCR reads, gives a single entry per CDR3 protein. The sample lists approximately 550,000 distinct CDR3 sequences, 25% seen once, with under 0.8% in the top ten. Sequencing was done on a sample of naive CD8+ T cells from blood, with Jurkat cell RNA spiked in. Specified subset: FACS-sorted CD8+CD4-CCR7+CD45RA+ naive T cells. The receptors stem from a human donor in good health. Some libraries in this study had Jurkat cell RNA spiked in.

Concerning this clonotype: A much larger clone lies one base from this, so it may be a read error. The V call is TRBV12-3 or TRBV12-4, the J call TRBJ2-5; TRBD1 agrees at 7 bases. The V and J ends lost 3 bases and 1 base, in that order; junction bases with no gene match: 2. CDR3 length: 14 amino acids. The CDR3 nucleotides read TGTGCCAGCAGTTTTCCAGGGGGCCAAGAGACCCAGTACTTC. Its protein is CASSFPGGQETQYF.

Turning to this clonotype: At one end, the junction sequence differs from germline, possibly due to a read error. The chain uses TRBV29-1 and TRBJ1-1; D is possibly TRBD1 (5 bases). The germline CDR1 and CDR2 sequences are SQVTM and ANQGSEA. The CDR3 is 14 residues long. CDR3 in DNA: TGCAGCGTAACGACAGAAGCAATAAACACTAAAGCTTTCTTT. This sequence encodes CSVTTEAINTKAFF.

The gene calls are TRBV27 and TRBJ2-7; D assignment may be TRBD1 or TRBD2 (5 bases each). V lost 5 bases and J 3 bases, leaving 17 bases between the germline ends. From germline, CDR1 is MNHEY and CDR2 SMNVEV (reference sequence). The CDR3 is 15 residues long. In DNA form, the CDR3 reads TGTGCCAGCAGTCCCGTCCCGGGACGGCACTACGAGCAGTACTTC. It specifies CASSPVPGRHYEQYF.

This clonotype turned up a few times. V is TRBV7-2 and J is TRBJ1-1; 7 bases fit TRBD1. Germline V gene sequence: CDR1 SGHTA, CDR2 FQGNSA. The V segment lost 1 base and the J segment 4 bases; nucleotides outside the gene matches: 6. This CDR3 has 15 amino acids. The CDR3 sequence is CASSLGEGATTEAFF. For the CDR3, the DNA is TGTGCCAGCAGCTTAGGGGAGGGGGCGACCACTGAAGCTTTCTTT.

The chain uses TRBV20-1 and TRBJ1-2; D is undetermined. CDR1 is DFQATT and CDR2 is SNEGSKA in the germline V gene (reference sequence). The CDR3 is 15 residues long. V was trimmed by 1 base and J by 5 bases, leaving 17 bases between them. The CDR3 coding sequence is TGCAGTGCTAGAGCCACCCAGGATGAATATTATGGCTACACCTTC. Translated: CSARATQDEYYGYTF.

Of note for this clonotype: This may stem from a read error, because a much larger clone lies one nucleotide away. This chain uses TRBV10-2 with TRBJ1-1, with D uncertain. Per germline, CDR1 WSHSY and CDR2 SAAADI. The CDR3 runs 13 residues. CDR3 DNA sequence: TGCACCTGCAGTGGGGTCCCGAACACTGAAGCTTTCTTT. This encodes CTCSGVPNTEAFF.

The chain recombines TRBV7-3 with TRBJ2-1, with D perhaps matching TRBD2 (6 bases). Germline V gene data show CDR1 as SGHTA and CDR2 as FQGTGA. The length of the CDR3 is 17 residues. Trimming removed 3 bases at V and 4 bases at J, with 19 bases between. The CDR3 region has the DNA TGTGCCAGCAGCTTCGCTACCATCGGGGGAATATACAATGAGCAGTTCTTC. This encodes CASSFATIGGIYNEQFF.

As to this clonotype: One junction end does not reproduce the germline sequence, and a read error may be involved. This chain joins TRBV5-3 and TRBJ2-7; possible D gene TRBD1, 5 bases. TRBV5-3 carries the ORF label, with uncertain function. The CDR3 is 15 amino acids. The CDR3 DNA sequence: TGTGCCAGCAGCCCAGGTAGGGGCCTCTCCTACGAGCTGTACTTC. Amino acids: CASSPGRGLSYELYF.

This clonotype has only one observation. The rearrangement uses TRBV19 and TRBJ2-7; 8 nucleotides align to TRBD2. With 4 bases clipped from V and 4 bases from J, the junction kept 12 bases outside the gene matches. The CDR3 extends over 16 amino acids. Germline values: CDR1 LNHDA, CDR2 SQIVND (reference sequence). For the CDR3, the DNA is TGTGCCAGTAGTAAGGCCCCCTACAGCGGGAGTTACGAGCAGTACTTC. It translates to CASSKAPYSGSYEQYF.